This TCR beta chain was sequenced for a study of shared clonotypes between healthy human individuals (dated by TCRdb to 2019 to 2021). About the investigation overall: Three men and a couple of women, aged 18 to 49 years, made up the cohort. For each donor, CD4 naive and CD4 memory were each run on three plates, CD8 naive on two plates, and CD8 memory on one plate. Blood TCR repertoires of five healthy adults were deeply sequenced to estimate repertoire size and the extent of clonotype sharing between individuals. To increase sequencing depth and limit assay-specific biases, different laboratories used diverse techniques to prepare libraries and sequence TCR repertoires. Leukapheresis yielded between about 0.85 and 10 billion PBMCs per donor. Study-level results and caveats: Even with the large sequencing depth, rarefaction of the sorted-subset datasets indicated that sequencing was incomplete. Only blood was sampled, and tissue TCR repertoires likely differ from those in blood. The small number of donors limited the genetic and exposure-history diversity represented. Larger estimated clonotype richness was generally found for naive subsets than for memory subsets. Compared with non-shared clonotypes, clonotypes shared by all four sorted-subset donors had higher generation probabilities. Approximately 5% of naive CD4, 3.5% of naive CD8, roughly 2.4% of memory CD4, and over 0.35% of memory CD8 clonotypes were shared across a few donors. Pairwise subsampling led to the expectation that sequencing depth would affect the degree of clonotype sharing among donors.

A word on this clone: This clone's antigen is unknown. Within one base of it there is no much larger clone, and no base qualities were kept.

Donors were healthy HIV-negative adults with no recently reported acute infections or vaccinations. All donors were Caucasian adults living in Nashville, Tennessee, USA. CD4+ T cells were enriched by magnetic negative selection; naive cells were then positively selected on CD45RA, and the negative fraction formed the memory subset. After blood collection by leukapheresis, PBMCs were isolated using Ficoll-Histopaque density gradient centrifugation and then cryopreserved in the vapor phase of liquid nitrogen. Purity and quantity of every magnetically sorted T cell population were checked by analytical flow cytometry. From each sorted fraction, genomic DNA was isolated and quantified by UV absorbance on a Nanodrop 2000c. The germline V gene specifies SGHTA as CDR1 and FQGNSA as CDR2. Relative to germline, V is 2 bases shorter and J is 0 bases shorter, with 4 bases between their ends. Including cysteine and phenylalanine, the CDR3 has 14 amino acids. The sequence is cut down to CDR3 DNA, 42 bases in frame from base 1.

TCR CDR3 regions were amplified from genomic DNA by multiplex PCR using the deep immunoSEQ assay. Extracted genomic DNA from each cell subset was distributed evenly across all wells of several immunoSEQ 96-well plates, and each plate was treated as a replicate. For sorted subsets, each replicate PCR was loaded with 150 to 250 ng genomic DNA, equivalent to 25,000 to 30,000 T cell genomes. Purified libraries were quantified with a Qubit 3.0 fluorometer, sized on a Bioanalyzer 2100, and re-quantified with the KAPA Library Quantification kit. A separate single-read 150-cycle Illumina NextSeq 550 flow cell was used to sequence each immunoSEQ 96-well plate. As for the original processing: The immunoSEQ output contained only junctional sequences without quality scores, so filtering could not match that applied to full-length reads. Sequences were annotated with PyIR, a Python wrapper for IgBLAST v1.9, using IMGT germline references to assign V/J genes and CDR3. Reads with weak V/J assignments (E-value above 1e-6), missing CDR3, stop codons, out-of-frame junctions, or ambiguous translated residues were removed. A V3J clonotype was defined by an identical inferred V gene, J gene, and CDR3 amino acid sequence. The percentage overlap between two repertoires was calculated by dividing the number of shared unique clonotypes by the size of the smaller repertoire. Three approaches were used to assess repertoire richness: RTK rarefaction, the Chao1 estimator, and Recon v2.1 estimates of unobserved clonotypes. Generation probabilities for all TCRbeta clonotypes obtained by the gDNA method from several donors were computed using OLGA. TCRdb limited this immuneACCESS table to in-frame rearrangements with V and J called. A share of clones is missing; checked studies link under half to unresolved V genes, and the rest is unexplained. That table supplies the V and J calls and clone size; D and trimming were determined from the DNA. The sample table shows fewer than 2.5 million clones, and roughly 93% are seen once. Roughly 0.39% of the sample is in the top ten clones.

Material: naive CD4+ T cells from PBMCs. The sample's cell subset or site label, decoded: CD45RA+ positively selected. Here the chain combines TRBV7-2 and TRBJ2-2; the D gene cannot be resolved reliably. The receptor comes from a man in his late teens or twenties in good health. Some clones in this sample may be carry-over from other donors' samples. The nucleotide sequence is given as TGTGCCAGCAGCTTATACCCGAACACCGGGGAGCTGTTTTTT. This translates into CASSLYPNTGELFF.